Listed here are 24 T cell receptor beta chains from one sample, sequenced in a study of blood T cell repertoires in COVID-19 (dated by TCRdb to about 2020). Receptors were amplified or captured by the immunoSEQ multiplex PCR assay. As stored in TCRdb, this immuneACCESS dataset retains in-frame rearrangements with V and J assigned. A fraction of the clones does not appear; measured against another copy, unresolved V genes explain less than half of the discrepancy, and the remainder lacks a known reason. This sample gives about 260,000 clones in total; 80% to 90% of them show up just once. Of the sample, approximately 1.6% is held by the ten largest clones. The sample comprised peripheral blood. These receptors were obtained from a woman aged 40 to 50 who had recovered from COVID-19.

The chain joins TRBV24-1 to TRBJ2-3, with 8 nucleotides matching TRBD2. The V segment lost 7 bases and the J segment 6 bases; nucleotides outside the gene matches: 5. Germline-derived CDR1 and CDR2 are KGHDR and SFDVKD. The CDR3 covers 13 residues. The CDR3 sequence: CATSGGASDTQYF. CDR3 DNA sequence: TGTGCCACCAGCGGGGGGGCAAGTGATACGCAGTATTTT.

This sequence joins TRBV30 and TRBJ2-2; D gene ambiguous. The CDR3 has 14 residues. CDR1 GTSNPN and CDR2 SVGIG come from the germline V gene (reference sequence). V lost 2 bases and J lost 6, with 13 bases in between. Here the CDR3 DNA reads TGTGCCTGGAGTAGTACTTTTTTTTCCGGGGAGCTGTTTTTT. Translating it yields CAWSSTFFSGELFF.

This chain joins TRBV15 and TRBJ2-3, with D possibly TRBD2 on 5 matching bases. The CDR3 runs 12 residues. Trimming stripped 3 bases from V and 6 bases from J, with 7 bases between. The V gene's germline CDR1 is LNHNV and CDR2 YYDKDF (reference sequence). CDR3 loop: CATSRGVDTQYF. For the CDR3, the DNA is TGTGCCACCAGCAGGGGAGTGGATACGCAGTATTTT.

The rearrangement joins TRBV6-5 to TRBJ2-7; tentative D call: TRBD2 (5 bases). The germline gives CDR1 MNHEY, CDR2 SVGAGI. V dropped 9 bases and J dropped 7 bases, with 16 bases sitting between them. The CDR3 runs 12 residues. CDR3 in amino acids: CASRNGWEEQYF. The CDR3 DNA sequence: TGTGCCAGTCGCAATGGGTGGGAGGAGCAGTACTTC.

The rearrangement joins TRBV11-2 to TRBJ2-2; maybe TRBD1 (5 bases). The CDR3 runs to 15 residues. Germline CDR1 SGHAT, CDR2 FQNNGV. V lost 3 bases and J 4 bases, leaving 12 bases between the germline ends. The CDR3 sequence is CASSLSKRGTGELFF. The CDR3 DNA reads as TGTGCCAGCAGCTTGAGCAAAAGGGGCACCGGGGAGCTGTTTTTT.

The chain recombines TRBV9 with TRBJ1-5; D is uncertain. CDR1 is SGDLS, CDR2 YYNGEE, per germline. Trimming cost V 0 bases and J 4 bases, with 11 bases left between them. The CDR3 totals 15 residues. In nucleotides, the CDR3 is TGTGCCAGCAGCGTAGTGAGAGGGAGTAATCAGCCCCAGCATTTT. Its protein is CASSVVRGSNQPQHF.

The V call is TRBV7-6, the J call TRBJ2-5; 9 nucleotides align to TRBD1. The V and J ends lost 5 bases and 0 bases, in that order; junction bases with no gene match: 4. The length of the CDR3 is 15 residues. Germline values: CDR1 SGHVS, CDR2 FNYEAQ. CDR3 nucleotide sequence: TGTGCCAGCAGCAGGGGGACAGGGAACCAAGAGACCCAGTACTTC. It specifies CASSRGTGNQETQYF.

The CDR3 reads CASRPSSGVTEKLFF. Written as DNA, the CDR3 is TGTGCCAGCAGGCCTTCGTCAGGTGTGACTGAAAAACTGTTTTTT. The chain carries TRBV7-2 and TRBJ1-4; D unclear. The CDR3 loop spans 15 amino acids. V was shortened by 6 bases and J by 7 bases, with 18 bases between the two germline ends. Germline V lookup: CDR1 SGHTA, CDR2 FQGNSA.

The chain uses TRBV5-6 and TRBJ1-1, with TRBD1 as a possible D gene (5 bases). Germline values: CDR1 SGHDT, CDR2 YYEEEE. V was shortened by 4 bases and J by 4 bases, with 20 bases between the two germline ends. The CDR3 is 16 amino acids. Here the CDR3 reads CASSPQQGLRVTEAFF. CDR3 bases: TGTGCCAGCAGCCCCCAGCAGGGACTAAGAGTCACTGAAGCTTTCTTT. Using reference TRBV5-6 and TRBJ1-1 for the parts outside the CDR3, the full variable domain is DAGVTQSPTHLIKTRGQQVTLRCSPKSGHDTVSWYQQALGQGPQFIFQYYEEEERQRGNFPDRFSGHQFPNYSSELNVNALLLGDSALYLCASSPQQGLRVTEAFFGQGTRLTVV.

This chain's CDR3 is CASSLTGTDYEQYF. Written as DNA, the CDR3 is TGTGCCAGCAGTTTGACCGGGACAGACTACGAGCAGTACTTC. The chain carries TRBV28 and TRBJ2-7; TRBD1 matches 7 bases. In germline, CDR1 is MDHEN, CDR2 SYDVKM. The junction had 5 bases not matched to a gene; V was cut back by 3 bases and J by 3 bases. There are 14 residues in the CDR3.

The chain couples TRBV29-1 to TRBJ1-2; D ambiguous. The V end lost 4 bases, the J end lost 7 bases, and 13 bases lay between the germline ends. CDR1 is SQVTM, CDR2 ANQGSEA, per germline. The CDR3 runs to 12 residues. The DNA for the CDR3 is TGCAGCGTTGGAGGAAGCAGTGGTGGCTACACCTTC. Protein sequence: CSVGGSSGGYTF.

The chain combines TRBV2 with TRBJ1-3, with 8 bases lining up with TRBD1. After removal of 2 bases from V and 0 bases from J, the junction contained 3 bases not matched to a gene. Germline V lookup: CDR1 SNHLY, CDR2 FYNNEI. The CDR3 has 16 amino acids. The CDR3 DNA is TGTGCCAGCAGTGAACAGGGGGCGATCTCTGGAAACACCATATATTTT. Its translation: CASSEQGAISGNTIYF.

The table lists this clone with a count of one. CDR3 in DNA: TGTGCCAGCATCCCCAGGGGGCTTTATTGGAGCACTGAAGCTTTCTTT. Translated, it gives CASIPRGLYWSTEAFF. The chain couples TRBV21-1 to TRBJ1-1; TRBD1, as called in the table, went unchecked against the DNA. TRBV21-1 is recorded as a pseudogene. This CDR3 spans 16 amino acids.

The gene calls are TRBV19 and TRBJ2-3; 11 bases are shared with TRBD2. CDR1 is LNHDA, CDR2 SQIVND, per germline (reference sequence). The ends lost 7 bases at V and 2 bases at J; junction bases unmatched: 14. This CDR3 is 18 amino acids long. The CDR3 loop reads CASTPGGASGGYTDTQYF. The CDR3 bases are TGTGCCAGTACCCCAGGGGGGGCTAGCGGGGGGTACACAGATACGCAGTATTTT.

The rearrangement uses TRBV12-2 and TRBJ1-2; the DNA was not used to check the table's D call, TRBD1. TRBV12-2 is assigned pseudogene status. There are 14 residues in the CDR3. CDR3 sequence (DNA): TGTGCAAGTCGCGGGCAGGGGGTTGACTATGGCTACACCTTC. Translation: CASRGQGVDYGYTF.

The V and J genes are TRBV6-4 and TRBJ2-5; a possible D gene is TRBD2 (5 bases). Germline V lookup: CDR1 MRHNA, CDR2 SNTAGT. The CDR3 extends over 14 amino acids. Trimming took off 11 bases at V and 4 bases at J, with 20 bases between the two ends. The CDR3 DNA sequence: TGTGCCGCCCGGGGTCGGGCGGGTCCAGAGACCCAGTACTTC. Translated: CAARGRAGPETQYF.

The chain couples TRBV3-1 (or the pseudogene TRBV3-2) to TRBJ2-7, with 7 bases identical to TRBD2. The CDR3 contains 14 residues. CDR1 and CDR2 from the germline V gene are LGHDT and YNNKEL (reference sequence). V shed 4 bases and J 2 bases; nucleotides not matched to a gene: 5. The CDR3 loop is CASSRVGGTYEQYF. The CDR3 DNA is TGTGCCAGCAGCCGAGTGGGGGGGACCTACGAGCAGTACTTC.

J is TRBJ1-1 and V is TRBV2; no definite D call. This CDR3 has 13 residues. V gave up 8 bases and J gave up 7 bases, with 17 bases separating them. In germline, CDR1 is SNHLY, CDR2 FYNNEI. CDR3 amino acids: CASFKNLGSEAFF. Here the CDR3 DNA reads TGTGCCAGCTTCAAAAACTTAGGGAGTGAAGCTTTCTTT.

The count of this clone is one. The gene calls are TRBV18 and TRBJ1-1; 10 bases fit TRBD1. The CDR3 spans 16 residues. V shed 3 bases, J shed 6 bases, and the junction held 10 bases outside the gene matches. CDR1 is KGHSH, CDR2 LQKENI, per germline. CDR3 DNA: TGTGCCAGCTCACCTATTATCATGACAGGGGGCTCTGAAGCTTTCTTT. Residues: CASSPIIMTGGSEAFF.

This clone showed up just a few times. The rearrangement uses TRBV7-2 and TRBJ1-3, with D uncertain. The V gene's germline CDR1 is SGHTA and CDR2 FQGNSA. The CDR3 is 13 residues long. The V end lost 3 bases, the J end lost 4 bases, and 7 bases lay between the germline ends. The DNA of the CDR3 is TGTGCCAGCAGCTTCGACGGGGGAAACACCATATATTTT. This translates into CASSFDGGNTIYF.

This clone was detected only a few times. The CDR3 spells CASSPDRRETQYF. The CDR3 DNA reads as TGTGCCAGCAGCCCAGACCGGCGGGAGACCCAGTACTTC. The V call is TRBV7-2, the J call TRBJ2-5; no clear D gene. V was clipped by 5 bases and J by 5 bases, with 12 bases between them. The germline CDR1 and CDR2 sequences are SGHTA and FQGNSA. This CDR3 is built from 13 residues.

The rearrangement joins TRBV4-2 to TRBJ2-6; D unclear. The CDR3 consists of 17 residues. V was trimmed by 0 bases and J by 2 bases, leaving 11 bases between them. From germline, CDR1 is LGHNA and CDR2 YNFKEQ. The CDR3 sequence is CASSQDITVAGANVLTF. The CDR3 region has the DNA TGTGCCAGCAGCCAAGATATAACAGTCGCTGGGGCCAACGTCCTGACTTTC.

The V gene is TRBV19, the J gene TRBJ1-2; 7 nucleotides line up with TRBD1. This CDR3 is 15 amino acids long. V shed 5 bases, J shed 8 bases, and the junction held 14 bases outside the gene matches. Germline values: CDR1 LNHDA, CDR2 SQIVND (reference sequence). DNA of the CDR3: TGTGCCAGTAGTCCAGAAGAAAGGGGGCTCGGAGGCTACACCTTC. Residues: CASSPEERGLGGYTF.

The rearrangement uses TRBV14 and TRBJ2-5; tentative D call: TRBD2 (7 bases). The CDR3 loop spans 15 amino acids. V was shortened by 5 bases and J by 5 bases, with 18 bases between the two germline ends. CDR1 is SGHDN, CDR2 FVKESK, per germline. CDR3 nucleotide sequence: TGTGCCAGCAGCTTTAAGAGGGGGGGCCGGGAGACCCAGTACTTC. As protein: CASSFKRGGRETQYF.